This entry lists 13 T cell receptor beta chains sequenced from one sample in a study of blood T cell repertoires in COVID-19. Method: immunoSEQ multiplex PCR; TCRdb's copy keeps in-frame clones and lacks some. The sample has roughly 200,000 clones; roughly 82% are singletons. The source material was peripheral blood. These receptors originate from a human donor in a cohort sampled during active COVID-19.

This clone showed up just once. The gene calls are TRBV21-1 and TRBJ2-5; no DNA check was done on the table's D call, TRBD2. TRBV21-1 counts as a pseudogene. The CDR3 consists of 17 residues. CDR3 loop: CASRWTSGPEHQETQYF. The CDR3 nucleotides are TGTGCCAGCAGGTGGACTAGCGGGCCTGAACACCAAGAGACCCAGTACTTC.

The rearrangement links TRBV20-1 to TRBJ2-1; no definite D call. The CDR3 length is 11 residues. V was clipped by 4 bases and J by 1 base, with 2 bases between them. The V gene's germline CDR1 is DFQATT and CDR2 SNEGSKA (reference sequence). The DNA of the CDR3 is TGCAGTGCTACATCCTACAATGAGCAGTTCTTC. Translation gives CSATSYNEQFF.

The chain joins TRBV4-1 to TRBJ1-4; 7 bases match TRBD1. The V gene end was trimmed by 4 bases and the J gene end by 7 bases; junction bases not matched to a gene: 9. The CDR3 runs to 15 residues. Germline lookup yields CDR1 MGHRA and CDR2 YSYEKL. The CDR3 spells CASSRSRGSGEKLFF. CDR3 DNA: TGCGCCAGCAGCCGGAGCAGGGGGTCGGGTGAAAAACTGTTTTTT.

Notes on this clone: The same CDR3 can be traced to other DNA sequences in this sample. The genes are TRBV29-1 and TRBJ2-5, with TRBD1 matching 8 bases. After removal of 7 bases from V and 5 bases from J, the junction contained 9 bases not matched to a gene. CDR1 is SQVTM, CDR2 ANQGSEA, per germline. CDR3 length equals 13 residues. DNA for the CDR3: TGCAGCGGTGCCTTCCGGGACAGGGAGACCCAGTACTTC. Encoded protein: CSGAFRDRETQYF. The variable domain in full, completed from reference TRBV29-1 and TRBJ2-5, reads SAVISQKPSRDICQRGTSLTIQCQVDSQVTMMFWYRQQPGQSLTLIATANQGSEATYESGFVIDKFPISRPNLTFSTLTVSNMSPEDSSIYLCSGAFRDRETQYFGPGTRLLVL.

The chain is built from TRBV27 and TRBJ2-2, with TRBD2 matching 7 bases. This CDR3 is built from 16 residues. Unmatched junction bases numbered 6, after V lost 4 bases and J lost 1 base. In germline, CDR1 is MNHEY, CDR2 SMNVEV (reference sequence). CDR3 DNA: TGTGCCAGCAGTTCCTCCAGGACTAGGAACACCGGGGAGCTGTTTTTT. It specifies CASSSSRTRNTGELFF.

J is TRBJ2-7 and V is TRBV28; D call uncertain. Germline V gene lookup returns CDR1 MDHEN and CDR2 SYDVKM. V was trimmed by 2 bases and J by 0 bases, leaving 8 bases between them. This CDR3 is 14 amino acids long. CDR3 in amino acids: CASSLQLSSYEQYF. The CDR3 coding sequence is TGTGCCAGCAGTTTACAACTGAGCTCCTACGAGCAGTACTTC.

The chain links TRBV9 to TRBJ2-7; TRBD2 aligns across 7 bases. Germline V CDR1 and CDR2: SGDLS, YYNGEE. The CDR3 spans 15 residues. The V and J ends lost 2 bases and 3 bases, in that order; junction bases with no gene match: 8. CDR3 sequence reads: CASSVSKSGNYEQYF. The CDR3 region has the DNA TGTGCCAGCAGCGTCTCCAAGAGCGGGAACTACGAGCAGTACTTC.

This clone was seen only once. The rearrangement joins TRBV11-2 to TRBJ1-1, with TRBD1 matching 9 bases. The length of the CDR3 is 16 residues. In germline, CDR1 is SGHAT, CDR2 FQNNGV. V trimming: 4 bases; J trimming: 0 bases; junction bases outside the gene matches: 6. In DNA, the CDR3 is TGTGCCAGCAGCTCCCGGACAGGGGTTCTGAACACTGAAGCTTTCTTT. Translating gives CASSSRTGVLNTEAFF.

The CDR3 protein is CASSFSYNEQFF. CDR3 sequence (DNA): TGTGCCAGCAGTTTTTCGTACAATGAGCAGTTCTTC. The chain recombines TRBV12-3 or TRBV12-4 with TRBJ2-1; D call uncertain. V was clipped by 3 bases and J by 4 bases, with 4 bases between them. The CDR3 runs 12 residues.

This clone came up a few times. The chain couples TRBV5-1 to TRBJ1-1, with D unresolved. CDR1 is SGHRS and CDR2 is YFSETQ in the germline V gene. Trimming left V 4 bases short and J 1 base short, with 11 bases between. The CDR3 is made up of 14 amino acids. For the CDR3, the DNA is TGCGCCAGCAGCCGCCTCGGGGAGAACACTGAAGCTTTCTTT. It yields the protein CASSRLGENTEAFF.

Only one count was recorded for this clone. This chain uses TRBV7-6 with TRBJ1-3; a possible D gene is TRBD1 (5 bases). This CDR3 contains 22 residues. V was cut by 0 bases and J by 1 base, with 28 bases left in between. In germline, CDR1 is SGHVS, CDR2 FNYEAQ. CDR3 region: CASSLAWDGRAAEDGSGNTIYF. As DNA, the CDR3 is TGTGCCAGCAGCTTAGCGTGGGACGGGAGGGCAGCAGAAGATGGATCTGGAAACACCATATATTTT.

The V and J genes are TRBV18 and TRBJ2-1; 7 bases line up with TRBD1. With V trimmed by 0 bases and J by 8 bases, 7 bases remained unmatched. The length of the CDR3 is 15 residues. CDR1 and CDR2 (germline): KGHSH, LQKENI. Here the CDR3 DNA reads TGTGCCAGCTCACCACCCTTAGGGGGCAGCTATGAGCAGTTCTTC. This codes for CASSPPLGGSYEQFF.

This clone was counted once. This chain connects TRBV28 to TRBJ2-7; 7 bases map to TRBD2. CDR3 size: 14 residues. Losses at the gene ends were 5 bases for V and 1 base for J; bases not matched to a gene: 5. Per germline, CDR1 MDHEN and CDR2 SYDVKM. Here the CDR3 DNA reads TGTGCCAGCAGTCGACTAGCCCTATCCTACGAGCAGTACTTC. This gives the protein CASSRLALSYEQYF.